This TCR beta chain was sequenced for a study of blood T cell repertoires in COVID-19. As for the study in general: From T cells, B-cell-depleted T cells, or PBMCs came the material, which was cDNA or gDNA.

Germline CDR1 and CDR2: SNHLY and FYNNEI. The CDR3 runs 12 residues. Trimming removed 10 bases at V and 7 bases at J, with 11 bases between. Per the study methods: How many nucleated cells were present was estimated from reference gene primer amplification. Measured with immunoSEQ multiplex PCR; TCRdb has only the in-frame clones, and not every one. V and J calls and clone size are given by that table; D and trimming were obtained from the DNA. Counted here are about 120,000 clones, roughly four fifths occurring once; the ten biggest clones make up about 15%. Input material: peripheral blood. The V gene is TRBV2, the J gene TRBJ1-6, with D possibly TRBD1 on 6 matching bases. The sequence came from an older woman with acute or convalescent COVID-19. CDR3 sequence: CATQGSNSPLHF. The CDR3 nucleotides read TGTGCCACACAGGGTTCGAATTCACCCCTCCACTTT. The complete variable domain, with remaining parts taken from reference TRBV2 and TRBJ1-6, reads EPEVTQTPSHQVTQMGQEVILRCVPISNHLYFYWYRQILGQKVEFLVSFYNNEISEKSEIFDDQFSVERPDGSNFTLKIRSTKLEDSAMYFCATQGSNSPLHFGNGTRLTVT.